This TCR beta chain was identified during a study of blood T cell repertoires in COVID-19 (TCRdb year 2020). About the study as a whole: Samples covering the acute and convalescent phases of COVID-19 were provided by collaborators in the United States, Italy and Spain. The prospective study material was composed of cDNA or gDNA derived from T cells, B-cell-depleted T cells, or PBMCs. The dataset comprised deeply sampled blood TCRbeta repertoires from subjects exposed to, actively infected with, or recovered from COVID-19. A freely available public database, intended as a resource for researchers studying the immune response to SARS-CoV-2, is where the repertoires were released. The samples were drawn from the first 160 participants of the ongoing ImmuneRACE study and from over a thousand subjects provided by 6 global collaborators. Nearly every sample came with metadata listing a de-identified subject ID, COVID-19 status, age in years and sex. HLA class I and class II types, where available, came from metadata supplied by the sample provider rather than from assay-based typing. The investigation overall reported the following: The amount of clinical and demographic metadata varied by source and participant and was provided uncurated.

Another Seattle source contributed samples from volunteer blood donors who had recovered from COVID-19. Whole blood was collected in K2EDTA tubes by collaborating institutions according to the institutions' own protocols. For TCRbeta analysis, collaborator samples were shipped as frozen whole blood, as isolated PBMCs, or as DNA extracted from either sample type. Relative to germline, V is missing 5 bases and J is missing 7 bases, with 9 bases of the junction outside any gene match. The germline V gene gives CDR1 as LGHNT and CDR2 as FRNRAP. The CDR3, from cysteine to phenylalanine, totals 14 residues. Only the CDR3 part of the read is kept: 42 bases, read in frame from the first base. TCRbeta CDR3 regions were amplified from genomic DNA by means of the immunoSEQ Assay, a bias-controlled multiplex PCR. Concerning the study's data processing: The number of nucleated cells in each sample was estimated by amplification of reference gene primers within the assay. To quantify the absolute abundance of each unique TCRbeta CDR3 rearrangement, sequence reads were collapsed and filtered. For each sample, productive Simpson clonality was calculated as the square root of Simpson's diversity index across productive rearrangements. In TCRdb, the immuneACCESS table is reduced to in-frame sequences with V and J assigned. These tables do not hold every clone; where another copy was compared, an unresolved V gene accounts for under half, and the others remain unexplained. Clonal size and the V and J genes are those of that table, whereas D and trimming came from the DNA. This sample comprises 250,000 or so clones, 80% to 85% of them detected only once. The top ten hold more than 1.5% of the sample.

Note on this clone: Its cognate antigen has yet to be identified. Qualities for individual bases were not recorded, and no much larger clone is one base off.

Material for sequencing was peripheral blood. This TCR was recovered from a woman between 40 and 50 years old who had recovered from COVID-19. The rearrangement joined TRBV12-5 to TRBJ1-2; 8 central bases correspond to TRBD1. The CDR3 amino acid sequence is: CASGPDRVRGGYTF. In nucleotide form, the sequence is TGTGCTAGTGGTCCGGACAGGGTAAGGGGTGGCTACACCTTC.